The following is a TCR beta chain sequence with its context. Its antigen specificity is not known. No clone much larger than this one lies a single base away; base qualities are absent. The sample originates from a study of control samples from healthy donors and cancer patients (dated by TCRdb to the early 2020s). The library was produced with the immunoSEQ multiplex PCR assay. Here the immuneACCESS table is served through TCRdb, limited to in-frame sequences with V and J called. Missing clones are a known gap in these copies; in checked studies unresolved V genes cover under half, and the rest lacks a known reason. The sample table shows 150,000 to 200,000 clones, and 91% are seen once. The ten top clones hold less than 1.6% of the sample. Relative to germline, V is 3 bases shorter and J is 4 bases shorter, with 15 bases between their ends. CDR1 and CDR2, looked up from the germline V gene (reference sequence), are MNHEY and SMNVEV. Inclusive of the bounding cysteine and phenylalanine, the CDR3 is 15 residues long. Just CDR3 DNA is preserved here, 45 bases in frame from base 1.

The TCR originated in a woman in her twenties or thirties in good health. Sequencing was done on a sample of blood. The chain is encoded by TRBV27 joined to TRBJ1-2; too little of a D gene remains to name it. The CDR3 reads as follows: CASSFIRGRSYGYTF. The DNA is TGTGCCAGCAGTTTCATCCGAGGCAGATCCTATGGCTACACCTTC.